One sample yielded the 5 T cell receptor beta chains listed below, sequenced in a study of cytomegalovirus exposure and HLA in healthy donors. PCR primers comprised 60 Vbeta and 13 Jbeta primers. The protocol was immunoSEQ multiplex PCR, while the TCRdb copy is restricted to in-frame clones and leaves out a portion. Of about 190,000 clones in the sample, around 83% were seen once. Sequenced input: PBMCs. These receptor sequences come from a young woman in good health and CMV-seronegative.

The table lists this clone with a count of one. The chain links TRBV29-1 to TRBJ1-1; D may be TRBD1 (5 bases). V lost 4 bases to trimming and J lost 3 bases, with 15 bases between them. Germline CDR1 and CDR2: SQVTM and ANQGSEA. The CDR3 spans 14 residues. CDR3: CSVVGLGGYTEAFF. CDR3 DNA: TGCAGCGTTGTAGGTTTGGGGGGGTACACTGAAGCTTTCTTT.

This chain uses TRBV27 with TRBJ1-2; 7 nucleotides match TRBD1. Germline loops: CDR1 MNHEY, CDR2 SMNVEV (reference sequence). The CDR3 consists of 14 residues. Losses at the gene ends were 2 bases for V and 0 bases for J; bases not matched to a gene: 0. The CDR3 loop is CASSLTGANYGYTF. The CDR3 DNA sequence: TGTGCCAGCAGTTTAACAGGGGCTAACTATGGCTACACCTTC.

This chain joins TRBV7-9 and TRBJ1-1; D might be TRBD1 (5 bases). The germline V gene has CDR1 SEHNR and CDR2 FQNEAQ (reference sequence). This CDR3 contains 13 residues. The ends were cut back, 3 bases at V and 4 bases at J, with 9 bases in the middle. For the CDR3, the DNA is TGTGCCAGCAGCTTGACAGATACCACTGAAGCTTTCTTT. This translates into CASSLTDTTEAFF.

This clone is a singleton in its sample. This rearrangement joins TRBV9 to TRBJ2-5, with TRBD2 identical over 8 bases. CDR3 length: 16 residues. Germline CDR1 reads SGDLS; CDR2 reads YYNGEE. V was clipped by 4 bases and J by 1 base; unmatched bases: 9. Written as DNA, the CDR3 is TGTGCCAGCAGCTCCCTAAGCGGGAGTGTCCAAGAGACCCAGTACTTC. Translation: CASSSLSGSVQETQYF. Drawing the rest from reference TRBV9 and TRBJ2-5, the complete variable domain is DSGVTQTPKHLITATGQRVTLRCSPRSGDLSVYWYQQSLDQGLQFLIQYYNGEERAKGNILERFSAQQFPDLHSELNLSSLELGDSALYFCASSSLSGSVQETQYFGPGTRLLVL.

The J gene is TRBJ2-2, the V gene TRBV11-3; possible D gene TRBD2, 6 bases. The germline gives CDR1 SGHNT, CDR2 YENEEA. Trimming took off 5 bases at V and 4 bases at J, with 17 bases between the two ends. CDR3 length: 16 residues. This CDR3 reads CASSAGPTAGTGELFF. The CDR3 region has the DNA TGTGCCAGCAGCGCCGGGCCTACAGCGGGCACCGGGGAGCTGTTTTTT. Drawing the rest from reference TRBV11-3 and TRBJ2-2, the complete variable domain is EAGVVQSPRYKIIEKKQPVAFWCNPISGHNTLYWYLQNLGQGPELLIRYENEEAVDDSQLPKDRFSAERLKGVDSTLKIQPAELGDSAVYLCASSAGPTAGTGELFFGEGSRLTVL.